Listed below are T cell receptor beta chains from one sample, sequenced in a study of identical twins. In TCRdb, the 5' RACE reads were re-called with MiXCR into one record per CDR3 protein. The table has 130,000 to 150,000 distinct CDR3 sequences, roughly 3.5% seen once; the top ten hold around 8.1%. Material for sequencing was memory T cells sorted from blood. The receptors originated from a man aged 18 to 35 in good health. The CDR3 runs from the conserved cysteine through the conserved F or W. A D gene is named only where the DNA matches it firmly. For some rows the clone size is stated as once, few or many, or as a class when expanded; others skip it.

j_gene | abundance | d_gene | v_gene | CDR3aa | CDR3nt
TRBJ2-2 | few | . | TRBV14 | CASSSRGVGTGELFF | TGTGCCAGCAGTTCGAGGGGAGTAGGCACCGGGGAGCTGTTTTTT
TRBJ2-1 | many | TRBD2 | TRBV3-1 | CASSRLSGRRDNEQFF | TGTGCCAGCAGCCGTCTTAGCGGGAGGCGAGACAATGAGCAGTTCTTC
TRBJ1-5 | few | . | TRBV6-2/TRBV6-3 | CASSYGSQISNQPQHF | TGTGCCAGCAGTTACGGGAGCCAGATAAGCAATCAGCCCCAGCATTTT
TRBJ2-7 | many | TRBD2 | TRBV5-6 | CASSQPRLAGAYEQYF | TGTGCCAGCAGCCAGCCACGACTAGCGGGGGCCTACGAGCAGTACTTC
TRBJ2-5 | few | . | TRBV6-5 | CASRYGQSNQETQYF | TGTGCCAGCAGGTACGGACAGTCTAACCAAGAGACCCAGTACTTC
TRBJ2-1 | . | TRBD1 | TRBV18 | CASSKYAGTGFYEQFF | TGTGCCAGCTCGAAGTACGCCGGGACAGGGTTTTATGAGCAGTTCTTC
TRBJ1-1 | many | TRBD1 | TRBV5-5 | CASSLWDRTSLGTEAFF | TGTGCCAGCAGCTTATGGGACAGGACAAGTTTGGGCACTGAAGCTTTCTTT
TRBJ2-5 | . | TRBD1 | TRBV5-4 | CASSPDRGEGTQYF | TGTGCCAGCAGCCCGGACAGGGGAGAAGGGACCCAGTACTTC
TRBJ1-2 | many | TRBD1 | TRBV3-1 | CASSPLTGTGYGYTF | TGTGCCAGCAGCCCCTTGACCGGGACAGGATATGGCTACACCTTC
TRBJ2-4 | many | . | TRBV20-1 | CSAKRRSLAKNIQYF | TGCAGTGCTAAGAGACGGAGTTTAGCCAAAAACATTCAGTACTTC
TRBJ1-1 | many | . | TRBV2 | CASKKDLSTEAFF | TGTGCCAGCAAGAAGGATCTATCCACTGAAGCTTTCTTT